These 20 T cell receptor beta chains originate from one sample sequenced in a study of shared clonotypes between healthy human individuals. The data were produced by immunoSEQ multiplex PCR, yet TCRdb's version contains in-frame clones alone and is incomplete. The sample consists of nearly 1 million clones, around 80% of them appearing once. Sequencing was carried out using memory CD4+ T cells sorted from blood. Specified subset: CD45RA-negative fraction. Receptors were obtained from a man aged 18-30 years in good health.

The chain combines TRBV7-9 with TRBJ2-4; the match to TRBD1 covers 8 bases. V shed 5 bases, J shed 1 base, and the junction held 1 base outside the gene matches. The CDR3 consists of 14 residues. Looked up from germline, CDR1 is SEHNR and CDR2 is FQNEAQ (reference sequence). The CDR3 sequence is CASSDRGAKNIQYF. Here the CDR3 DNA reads TGTGCCAGCAGCGACAGGGGTGCCAAAAACATTCAGTACTTC.

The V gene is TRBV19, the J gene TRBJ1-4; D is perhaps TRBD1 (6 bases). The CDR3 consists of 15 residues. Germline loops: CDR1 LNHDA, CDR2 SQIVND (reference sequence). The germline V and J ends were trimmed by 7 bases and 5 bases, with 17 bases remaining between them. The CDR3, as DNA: TGTGCCAGTAAAGACAGGCCGGTGGGGAATGAAAAACTGTTTTTT. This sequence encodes CASKDRPVGNEKLFF.

The CDR3 nucleotides are TGTGCCAGCAGCCCCAGGGGGCTCAGGGGCACTGAAGCTTTCTTT. Its protein product is CASSPRGLRGTEAFF. The chain is built from TRBV7-9 and TRBJ1-1; 8 nucleotides agree with TRBD1. The germline CDR1 and CDR2 sequences are SEHNR and FQNEAQ (reference sequence). CDR3 length: 15 residues. Germline trimming cut 5 bases from V and 4 bases from J; bases unmatched to any gene: 9.

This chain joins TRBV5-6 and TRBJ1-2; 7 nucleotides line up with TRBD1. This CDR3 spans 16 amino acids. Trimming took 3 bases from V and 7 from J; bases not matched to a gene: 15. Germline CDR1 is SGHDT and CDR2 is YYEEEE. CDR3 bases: TGTGCCAGCAGCTCTATGGGCGAGGGGGCAGCTTTTGGCTACACCTTC. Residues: CASSSMGEGAAFGYTF.

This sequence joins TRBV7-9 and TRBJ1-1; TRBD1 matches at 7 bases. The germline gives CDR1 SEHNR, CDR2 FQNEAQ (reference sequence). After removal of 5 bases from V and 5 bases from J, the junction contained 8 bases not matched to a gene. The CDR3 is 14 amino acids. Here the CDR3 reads CASSIQGGVTEAFF. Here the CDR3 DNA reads TGTGCCAGCAGCATCCAGGGGGGAGTGACTGAAGCTTTCTTT.

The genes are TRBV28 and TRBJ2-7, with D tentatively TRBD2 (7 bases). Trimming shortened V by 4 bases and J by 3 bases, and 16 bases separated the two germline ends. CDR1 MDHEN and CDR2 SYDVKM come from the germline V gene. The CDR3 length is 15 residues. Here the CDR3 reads CASSSGGPNFYEQYF. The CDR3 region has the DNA TGTGCCAGCAGTTCGGGGGGCCCTAACTTCTACGAGCAGTACTTC. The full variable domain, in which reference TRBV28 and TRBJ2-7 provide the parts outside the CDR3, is DVKVTQSSRYLVKRTGEKVFLECVQDMDHENMFWYRQDPGLGLRLIYFSYDVKMKEKGDIPEGYSVSREKKERFSLILESASTNQTSMYLCASSSGGPNFYEQYFGPGTRLTVT.

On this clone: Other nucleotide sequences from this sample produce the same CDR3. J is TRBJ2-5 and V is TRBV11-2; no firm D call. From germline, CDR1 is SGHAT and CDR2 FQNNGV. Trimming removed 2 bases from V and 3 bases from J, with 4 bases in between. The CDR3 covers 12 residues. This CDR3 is CASSLFEETQYF. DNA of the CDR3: TGTGCCAGCAGCTTATTTGAAGAGACCCAGTACTTC.

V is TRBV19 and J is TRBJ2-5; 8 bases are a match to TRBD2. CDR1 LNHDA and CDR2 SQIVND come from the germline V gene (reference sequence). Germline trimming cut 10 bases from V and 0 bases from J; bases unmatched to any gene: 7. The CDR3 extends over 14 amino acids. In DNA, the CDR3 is TGTGCCACCTCAGCGGGGGCGTACCAAGAGACCCAGTACTTC. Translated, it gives CATSAGAYQETQYF.

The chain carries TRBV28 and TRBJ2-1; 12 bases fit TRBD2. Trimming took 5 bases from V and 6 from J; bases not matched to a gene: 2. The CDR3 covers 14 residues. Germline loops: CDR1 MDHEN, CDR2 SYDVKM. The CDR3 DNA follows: TGTGCCAGCAGTCTAGCGGGGGGGGTCAATGAGCAGTTCTTC. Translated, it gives CASSLAGGVNEQFF.

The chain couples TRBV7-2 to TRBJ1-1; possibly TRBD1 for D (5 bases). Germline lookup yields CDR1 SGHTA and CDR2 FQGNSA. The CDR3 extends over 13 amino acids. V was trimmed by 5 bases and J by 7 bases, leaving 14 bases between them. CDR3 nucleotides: TGTGCCAGCAGCCGGACATTCTCGAGTGAAGCTTTCTTT. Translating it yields CASSRTFSSEAFF.

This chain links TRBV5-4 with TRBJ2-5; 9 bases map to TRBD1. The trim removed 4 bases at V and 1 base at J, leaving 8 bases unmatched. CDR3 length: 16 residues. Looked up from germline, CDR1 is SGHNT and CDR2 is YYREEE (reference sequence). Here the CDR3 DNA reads TGTGCCAGCAGCCTACCGGGACAGGGCCCCCAAGAGACCCAGTACTTC. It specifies CASSLPGQGPQETQYF.

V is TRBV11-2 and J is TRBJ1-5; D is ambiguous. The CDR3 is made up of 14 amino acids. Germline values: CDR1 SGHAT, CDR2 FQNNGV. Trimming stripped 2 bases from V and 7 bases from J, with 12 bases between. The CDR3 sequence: CASSLNRLGQPQHF. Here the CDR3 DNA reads TGTGCCAGCAGCTTAAATAGGTTAGGACAGCCCCAGCATTTT.

CDR3 in DNA: TGTGCCAGCACTATAACGGGCGGCAGGGTGGCCTATGGCTACACCTTC. This gives the protein CASTITGGRVAYGYTF. This sequence joins TRBV5-8 and TRBJ1-2; weak D call: TRBD1 (5 bases). This CDR3 comprises 16 residues. The V end lost 6 bases, the J end lost 4 bases, and 22 bases lay between the germline ends. Germline V CDR1 and CDR2: SGHTS, YDEGEE.

The CDR3 DNA reads as TGTGCCAGTAGTTCGGGACTAGGGACCATTACCCAGTACTTC. This translates into CASSSGLGTITQYF. The V and J genes are TRBV19 and TRBJ2-5; 8 bases align to TRBD2. Germline CDR1 is LNHDA and CDR2 is SQIVND (reference sequence). The length of the CDR3 is 14 residues. The junction had 10 bases not matched to a gene; V was cut back by 5 bases and J by 8 bases. Drawing the rest from reference TRBV19 and TRBJ2-5, the complete variable domain is DGGITQSPKYLFRKEGQNVTLSCEQNLNHDAMYWYRQDPGQGLRLIYYSQIVNDFQKGDIAEGYSVSREKKESFPLTVTSAQKNPTAFYLCASSSGLGTITQYFGPGTRLLVL.

CDR3 nucleotide sequence: TGTGCCAGCACCCACGAGGCAGGGAGGTTCGAGCCCCAGCATTTT. Translated, it gives CASTHEAGRFEPQHF. This rearrangement joins TRBV7-8 to TRBJ1-5, with D possibly matching TRBD1 (5 bases). This CDR3 has 15 residues. Trimming removed 7 bases from V and 8 bases from J, with 21 bases in between. Germline V lookup: CDR1 SGHVS, CDR2 FQNEAQ.

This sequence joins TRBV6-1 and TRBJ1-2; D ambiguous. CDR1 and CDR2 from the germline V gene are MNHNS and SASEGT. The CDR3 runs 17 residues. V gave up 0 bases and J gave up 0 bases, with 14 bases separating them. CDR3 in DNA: TGTGCCAGCAGTGAAGCGGTTGGGGAGTACACTAACTATGGCTACACCTTC. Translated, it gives CASSEAVGEYTNYGYTF.

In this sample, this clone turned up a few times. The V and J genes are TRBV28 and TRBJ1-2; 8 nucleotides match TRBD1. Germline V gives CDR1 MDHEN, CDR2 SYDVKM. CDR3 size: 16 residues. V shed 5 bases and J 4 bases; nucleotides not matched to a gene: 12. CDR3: CASSPNRQGRGYGYTF. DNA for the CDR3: TGTGCCAGCAGTCCTAACAGACAGGGGAGGGGCTATGGCTACACCTTC.

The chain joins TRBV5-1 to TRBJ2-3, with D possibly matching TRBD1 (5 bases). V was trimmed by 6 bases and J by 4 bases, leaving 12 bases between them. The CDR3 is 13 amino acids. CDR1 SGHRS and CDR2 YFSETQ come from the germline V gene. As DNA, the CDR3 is TGCGCCAGCAAACAGGCAGATGCAGATACGCAGTATTTT. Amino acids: CASKQADADTQYF.

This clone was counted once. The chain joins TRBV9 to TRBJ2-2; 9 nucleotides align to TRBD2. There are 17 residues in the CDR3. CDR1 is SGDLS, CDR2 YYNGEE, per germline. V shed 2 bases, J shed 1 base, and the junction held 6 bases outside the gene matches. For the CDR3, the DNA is TGTGCCAGCAGCGTTCCGACTAGCGGACGGAACACCGGGGAGCTGTTTTTT. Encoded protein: CASSVPTSGRNTGELFF.

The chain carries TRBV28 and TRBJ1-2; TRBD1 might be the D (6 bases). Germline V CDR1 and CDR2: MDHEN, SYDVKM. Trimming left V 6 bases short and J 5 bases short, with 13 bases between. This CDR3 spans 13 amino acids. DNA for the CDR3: TGTGCCAGCAGGGAACAGGGCCAGTATGGCTACACCTTC. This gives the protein CASREQGQYGYTF.